The rows below give T cell receptor beta chains drawn from one sample of a study of cytomegalovirus exposure and HLA in healthy donors. Libraries were prepared by immunoSEQ multiplex PCR; TCRdb keeps only in-frame clonotypes and omits some of them. The sample carries about 140,000 clones, almost 85% recorded once. The specimen was PBMCs. The receptors here all came from a man younger than 35 in good health and CMV-seropositive. The CDR3 runs from the conserved cysteine through the conserved F or W. A D gene is named only where the DNA matches it firmly. Not every row has a clone size; where given, it reads once, few, many or a size class.

d_call	cdr3_length	v_call	clone_size	j_call	cdr3_nt	cdr3_aa
NA	16	TRBV6-5	NA	TRBJ2-7	TGTGCCAGCAGTTACTCGAGGCTAGCTGCCCCCGGCGAGCAGTACTTC	CASSYSRLAAPGEQYF
TRBD1	15	TRBV19	NA	TRBJ1-2	TGTGCCAGTACTAGGACCCAGGGGGCCGCCTATGGCTACACCTTC	CASTRTQGAAYGYTF
NA	16	TRBV27	NA	TRBJ1-5	TGTGCCAGCAGTCCCTCATTCGCGGTAGGCAATCAGCCCCAGCATTTT	CASSPSFAVGNQPQHF
NA	11	TRBV6-5	few	TRBJ1-1	TGTGCCATCGCAGGGAACACTGAAGCTTTCTTT	CAIAGNTEAFF
TRBD1	15	TRBV27	NA	TRBJ1-5	TGTGCCAGCAGTTACCTGGGACAGAGCAATCAGCCCCAGCATTTT	CASSYLGQSNQPQHF
NA	16	TRBV25-1	NA	TRBJ1-4	TGTGCCAGCAGTGAATATCAGGGTGCAACTAATGAAAAACTGTTTTTT	CASSEYQGATNEKLFF
NA	18	TRBV27	NA	TRBJ2-6	TGTGCCAGCAGTTTTCCGACAGTTTCCCCCTCTGGGGCCAACGTCCTGACTTTC	CASSFPTVSPSGANVLTF
TRBD2	15	TRBV7-9	NA	TRBJ2-7	TGTGCCAGCAGCTTAATTAGCGGGAGTAGCAACGAGCAGTACTTC	CASSLISGSSNEQYF
NA	20	TRBV5-4	few	TRBJ2-7	TGTGCCAGCAGCTCTCCCCCCGGTACAGGGGGGGTACGGATCACCTACGAGCAGTACTTC	CASSSPPGTGGVRITYEQYF
TRBD1	15	TRBV27	NA	TRBJ2-7	TGTGCCAGCAGTTCTTTTAAACAGGGGGCGCGCGAGCAGTACTTC	CASSSFKQGAREQYF
NA	14	TRBV28	NA	TRBJ1-1	TGTGCCAGCACCAACAGCGGAATGAACACTGAAGCTTTCTTT	CASTNSGMNTEAFF
TRBD1	14	TRBV29-1	NA	TRBJ2-3	TGCAGCGTTTACGACAGGGGTCGGGAAGATACGCAGTATTTT	CSVYDRGREDTQYF
TRBD1	16	TRBV7-8	NA	TRBJ1-1	TGTGCCAGCAGCCCATGGGGGACAGGGATGAACACTGAAGCTTTCTTT	CASSPWGTGMNTEAFF
NA	15	TRBV5-6	once	TRBJ1-5	TGTGCCAGCAGCTTGGGTAGGGGGAAGATTCAGCCCCAGCATTTT	CASSLGRGKIQPQHF
TRBD2	17	TRBV7-9	NA	TRBJ2-1	TGTGCCAGCAGCCCTGGGCTTCTTCTAGCGGGGGGGAATGAGCAGTTCTTC	CASSPGLLLAGGNEQFF
TRBD1	15	TRBV5-1	few	TRBJ1-2	TGCGCCAGCAGCGTGGGGACAGGGGGACCCTATGGCTACACCTTC	CASSVGTGGPYGYTF
NA	16	TRBV11-2	NA	TRBJ2-2	TGTGCCAGCAGCTTACCCGGGTTCTTAGGCGCCGGGGAGCTGTTTTTT	CASSLPGFLGAGELFF
TRBD2	17	TRBV4-1	NA	TRBJ2-5	TGCGCCAGCAGCCAAGTACCCCGACTAGCGGGGAAAGAGACCCAGTACTTC	CASSQVPRLAGKETQYF
TRBD1	17	TRBV5-1	NA	TRBJ2-6	TGCGCCAGCAGCAACGGAGGACAGGGGGCTGGGGCCAACGTCCTGACTTTC	CASSNGGQGAGANVLTF
NA	18	TRBV7-3	NA	TRBJ1-4	TGTGCCAGCAGCTTATGGTCTGGAATCGGGGTTGCTAATGAAAAACTGTTTTTT	CASSLWSGIGVANEKLFF
TRBD2	16	TRBV2	few	TRBJ2-7	TGTGCCAGCAGTGAAAAGAGACTAGCGGGAGGCAACGAGCAGTACTTC	CASSEKRLAGGNEQYF
TRBD1	17	TRBV28	NA	TRBJ1-5	TGTGCCAGCAGTTTTCCGGGACAGGGGATTGACAATCAGCCCCAGCATTTT	CASSFPGQGIDNQPQHF
NA	14	TRBV2	NA	TRBJ2-3	TGTGCCAGCAGTGGCGGAGCTAGCACAGATACGCAGTATTTT	CASSGGASTDTQYF
TRBD2	16	TRBV5-1	NA	TRBJ2-1	TGCGCCAGCAGCTTTAGCGGGAGGGCCCCTTACAATGAGCAGTTCTTC	CASSFSGRAPYNEQFF
TRBD2	17	TRBV25-1	few	TRBJ2-1	TGTGCCAGCAGTGAGGTAGCGGGAGGGCCTAGGTACAATGAGCAGTTCTTC	CASSEVAGGPRYNEQFF
TRBD1	16	TRBV2	NA	TRBJ2-1	TGTGCCAGCAGTGAAGGCAGGGGGAGCTCCTACAATGAGCAGTTCTTC	CASSEGRGSSYNEQFF
NA	14	TRBV19	NA	TRBJ2-3	TGTGCCAGTAGCAAAAGCGGTAGCACAGATACGCAGTATTTT	CASSKSGSTDTQYF
NA	15	TRBV28	NA	TRBJ1-1	TGTGCCAGCAGTTTTCGGGGTAGGAGGGACACTGAAGCTTTCTTT	CASSFRGRRDTEAFF
TRBD1	13	TRBV5-4	NA	TRBJ1-1	TGTGCCAGCAGCTTAGACAGGGCCTCTGAAGCTTTCTTT	CASSLDRASEAFF
NA	16	TRBV5-1	NA	TRBJ2-1	TGCGCCAGCAGCTTGGGCGCGGGGATGATGAGCCATGAGCAGTTCTTC	CASSLGAGMMSHEQFF
TRBD2	15	TRBV4-2	NA	TRBJ2-1	TGTGCCAGCACCGAGTGGGCGGGAGGATACAATGAGCAGTTCTTC	CASTEWAGGYNEQFF
TRBD1	12	TRBV5-6	NA	TRBJ2-5	TGTGCCAGCAGCGGCAGGGGGGAGACCCAGTACTTC	CASSGRGETQYF
NA	10	TRBV30	NA	TRBJ1-2	TGTGCCTGGAGTTCGGATGGCTACACCTTC	CAWSSDGYTF
NA	14	TRBV5-5	few	TRBJ2-3	TGTGCCAGCAGCTTGATGGGCGGCACAGATACGCAGTATTTT	CASSLMGGTDTQYF
TRBD2	18	TRBV4-1	NA	TRBJ2-1	TGCGCCAGCAGCCAAGTTCTGGGGGGACTAGCGGCCTTACATGAGCAGTTCTTC	CASSQVLGGLAALHEQFF
NA	15	TRBV6-1	NA	TRBJ2-7	TGTGCCAGCAGTGAAGTGTCTCTTGAGGGTTACGAGCAGTACTTC	CASSEVSLEGYEQYF
NA	13	TRBV12-5	NA	TRBJ2-3	TGTGCTAGTGGTTCAGGAGTCGGGAATACGCAGTATTTT	CASGSGVGNTQYF
TRBD1	13	TRBV7-3	NA	TRBJ1-1	TGTGCCAGCAGCGCTACAGGGGTTGATGAAGCTTTCTTT	CASSATGVDEAFF
TRBD2	13	TRBV28	once	TRBJ2-2	TGTGCCAGCAGTTTACGGGGGGCCGGGGAGCTGTTTTTT	CASSLRGAGELFF
NA	14	TRBV7-8	NA	TRBJ1-1	TGTGCCAGCAGCTTTGTGATCCGGGACAATGGCGCTTTCTTT	CASSFVIRDNGAFF
NA	16	TRBV6-5	NA	TRBJ2-7	TGTGCCAGCAGTTACTCGGAGGCGGGACTTGCCTACGAGCAGTACTTC	CASSYSEAGLAYEQYF
NA	16	TRBV9	NA	TRBJ2-6	TGTGCCAGCAGCGTAGCTCCACAGGCTGGGGCCAACGTCCTGACTTTC	CASSVAPQAGANVLTF
NA	13	TRBV7-6	NA	TRBJ2-2	TGTGCCAGCAGCTTTTCGTACACCGGGGAGCTGTTTTTT	CASSFSYTGELFF
NA	14	TRBV5-6	NA	TRBJ2-5	TGTGCCAGCAGCTTGGGTGGGAGGTTGGAGACCCAGTACTTC	CASSLGGRLETQYF
NA	19	TRBV14	NA	TRBJ2-6	TGTGCCAGCAGCCAAGATGACGAGGCATTCTTCTCTGGGGCCAACGTCCTGACTTTC	CASSQDDEAFFSGANVLTF
TRBD1	11	TRBV2	NA	TRBJ2-2	TGTGCCAGCGGACAGGCCGGGGAGCTGTTTTTT	CASGQAGELFF
TRBD1	11	TRBV7-9	NA	TRBJ1-1	TGTGCCAGCAGCACGGGACAGAAAGCTTTCTTT	CASSTGQKAFF
NA	14	TRBV5-4	NA	TRBJ1-1	TGTGCCAGCAGCGACTCCAGGGGTAACACTGAAGCTTTCTTT	CASSDSRGNTEAFF
TRBD2	15	TRBV6-5	NA	TRBJ2-7	TGTGCCAGCAGTTACGGCGGGAGGGCCTTGCACGAGCAGTACTTC	CASSYGGRALHEQYF
NA	12	TRBV25-1	NA	TRBJ2-3	TGTGCCAGCAGTCAAGATACGCGGGGGCAGTATTTT	CASSQDTRGQYF
TRBD1	15	TRBV14	NA	TRBJ2-7	TGTGCCAGCAGCCAAGCGACAGGGACCGAGTACGAGCAGTACTTC	CASSQATGTEYEQYF
NA	11	TRBV20-1	few	TRBJ2-7	TGCAGTGCGGGCCTACTTTACGAGCAGTACTTC	CSAGLLYEQYF
NA	15	TRBV7-9	NA	TRBJ1-4	TGTGCCAGCAGCTTAGTGTTGGGAAGGGGGGAAAAACTGTTTTTT	CASSLVLGRGEKLFF
TRBD2	15	TRBV7-9	NA	TRBJ2-1	TGTGCCAGCAGTATACTAGCGGGAGGTTACAATGAGCAGTTCTTC	CASSILAGGYNEQFF
NA	18	TRBV5-6	NA	TRBJ1-5	TGTGCCAGCAGTAGCTTGATAGGGGGGGCAGATAGCAATCAGCCCCAGCATTTT	CASSSLIGGADSNQPQHF